This T cell receptor beta chain was recorded in a study of vaccination and CD4 T cells after COVID-19. Findings and limits, study-wide: The study examined relatively few convalescent patients and included no early post-infection timepoints.

Once obtained from cultured CD4+ T cells, the DNA was sequenced using the Oncomine TCR Beta short-read assay. Once CD4+ T cells had been cultured, genomic DNA was extracted from them. TCRdb used MiXCR to reprocess the PCR reads, holding one entry per CDR3 protein. The sample lists about 15,000 distinct CDR3 sequences; less than 70% were seen once. To note about this clonotype: The antigen is unknown.

The treatment is: approximately 10-day PBMC culture with coronavirus spike peptide pools or control peptides (ViraFEST assay). CD4+ T cells were isolated by negative selection after 10 days of culture. This TCR was recovered from a human donor who had recovered from COVID-19. Material: CD4+ T cells from blood, cultured in vitro, obtained before SARS-CoV-2 vaccination.

Here the CDR3 reads CSARDSGTQPQHF. The CDR3 region has the DNA TGCAGTGCTAGAGATTCAGGGACTCAGCCCCAGCATTTT. The genes are TRBV20-1 and TRBJ1-5; tentative D call: TRBD1 (5 bases). Trimming left V 0 bases short and J 6 bases short, with 9 bases between. Germline loops: CDR1 DFQATT, CDR2 SNEGSKA (reference sequence). The CDR3 has 13 residues.